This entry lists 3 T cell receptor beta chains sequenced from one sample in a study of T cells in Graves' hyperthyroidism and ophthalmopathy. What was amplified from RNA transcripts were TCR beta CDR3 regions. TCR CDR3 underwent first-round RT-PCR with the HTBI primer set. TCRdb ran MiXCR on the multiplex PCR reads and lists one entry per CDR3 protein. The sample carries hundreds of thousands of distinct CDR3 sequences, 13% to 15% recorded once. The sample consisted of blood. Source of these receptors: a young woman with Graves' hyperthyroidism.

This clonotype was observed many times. CDR3 sequence reads: CASSDLAGSYNEQFF. The CDR3, as DNA: TGTGCCAGCAGCGATCTAGCGGGCTCCTACAATGAGCAGTTCTTC. This chain joins TRBV12-3 or TRBV12-4 and TRBJ2-1; 8 bases match TRBD2. The CDR3 has 15 amino acids. V was clipped by 6 bases and J by 0 bases; unmatched bases: 4.

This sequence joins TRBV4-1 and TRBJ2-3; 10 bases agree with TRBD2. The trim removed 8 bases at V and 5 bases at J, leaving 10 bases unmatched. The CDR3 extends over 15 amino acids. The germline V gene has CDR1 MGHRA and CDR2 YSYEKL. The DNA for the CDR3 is TGCGCCAGCCGAGGGCTAGCGGGAGTGGTAGATACGCAGTATTTT. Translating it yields CASRGLAGVVDTQYF.

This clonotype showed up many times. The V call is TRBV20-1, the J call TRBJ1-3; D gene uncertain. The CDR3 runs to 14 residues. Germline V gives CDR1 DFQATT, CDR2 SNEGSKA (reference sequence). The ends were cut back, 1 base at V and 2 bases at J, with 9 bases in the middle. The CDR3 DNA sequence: TGCAGTGCTAGAGGGCCTGGCCCTGGAAACACCATATATTTT. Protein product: CSARGPGPGNTIYF.